A single sample is the source of the 19 T cell receptor beta chains below, sequenced in a study. TCRdb reanalysed the RT-PCR reads using MiXCR and keeps one entry per CDR3 protein. The table shows about 680,000 distinct CDR3 sequences, with more than 13% occurring only once. Sequencing was done on a sample of memory CD4+ T cells from blood. The receptors stem from a female donor in good health, serving as a healthy control.

This clonotype turned up a few times. The chain couples TRBV27 to TRBJ2-7; TRBD2 is a possible D gene (6 bases). There are 17 residues in the CDR3. V gave up 1 base and J gave up 2 bases, with 18 bases separating them. Germline V CDR1 and CDR2: MNHEY, SMNVEV (reference sequence). CDR3 DNA sequence: TGTGCCAGCAGTTTATTCCCCCTGGGGGGAGGTGCCTACGAGCAGTACTTC. It codes for CASSLFPLGGGAYEQYF.

This sequence joins TRBV6-5 and TRBJ1-6; D gene unclear. Germline V gives CDR1 MNHEY, CDR2 SVGAGI. Trimming pared 5 bases from V and 7 bases from J, leaving 15 bases between. The CDR3 covers 15 residues. Written as DNA, the CDR3 is TGTGCCAGCAGTCCTCTTGGACCGACGAATTCACCCCTCCACTTT. This codes for CASSPLGPTNSPLHF.

V usage is TRBV30 and J usage is TRBJ1-4, with no clear D. V was cut by 4 bases and J by 9 bases, with 9 bases left in between. Germline values: CDR1 GTSNPN, CDR2 SVGIG (reference sequence). This CDR3 contains 11 residues. The CDR3: CAWTVGKKLFF. The DNA for the CDR3 is TGTGCCTGGACAGTCGGAAAAAAACTGTTTTTT.

This clonotype was seen repeatedly, ten times or more. This chain joins TRBV10-3 and TRBJ1-1; tentative D call: TRBD1 (6 bases). Trimming took off 10 bases at V and 1 base at J, with 13 bases between the two ends. The germline V gene has CDR1 ENHRY and CDR2 SYGVKD. This CDR3 contains 13 residues. CDR3 DNA: TGTGCCACCGCGCAGGGGCCGAACACTGAAGCTTTCTTT. It specifies CATAQGPNTEAFF.

The J gene is TRBJ2-1, the V gene TRBV5-1, with 9 bases aligning to TRBD2. V was clipped by 5 bases and J by 7 bases; unmatched bases: 7. This CDR3 is 14 amino acids long. Germline CDR1 SGHRS, CDR2 YFSETQ. The CDR3 here is CASSYSGSGNEQFF. CDR3 coding DNA: TGCGCCAGCAGTTATAGCGGGAGTGGGAATGAGCAGTTCTTC.

The sample holds a few counts of this clonotype. The chain carries TRBV5-6 and TRBJ2-1; 9 bases fit TRBD2. The CDR3 has 13 amino acids. CDR1 and CDR2 from the germline V gene are SGHDT and YYEEEE. The V gene end was trimmed by 7 bases and the J gene end by 4 bases; junction bases not matched to a gene: 3. The CDR3 reads CASVTSGYNEQFF. The CDR3 region has the DNA TGTGCCAGCGTGACTAGCGGATACAATGAGCAGTTCTTC. The full variable domain, completed using reference TRBV5-6 and TRBJ2-1, is DAGVTQSPTHLIKTRGQQVTLRCSPKSGHDTVSWYQQALGQGPQFIFQYYEEEERQRGNFPDRFSGHQFPNYSSELNVNALLLGDSALYLCASVTSGYNEQFFGPGTRLTVL.

This clonotype has just a few counts. V usage is TRBV5-6 and J usage is TRBJ1-5; 9 nucleotides align to TRBD1. The CDR3 sequence is 17 residues long. With 2 bases clipped from V and 5 bases from J, the junction kept 11 bases outside the gene matches. The germline gives CDR1 SGHDT, CDR2 YYEEEE. CDR3 residues: CASSLRSDRGGHQPQHF. As DNA, the CDR3 is TGTGCCAGCAGCTTACGGTCGGACAGGGGCGGCCATCAGCCCCAGCATTTT.

The CDR3 nucleotides are TGTGCCAGCAGCCAGTCCAAGGGGGGGCACAACGAGCAGTACTTC. This sequence encodes CASSQSKGGHNEQYF. This chain uses TRBV4-2 with TRBJ2-7; a weak D match, TRBD2 (7 bases). Germline loops: CDR1 LGHNA, CDR2 YNFKEQ. The CDR3 covers 15 residues. Trimming pared 3 bases from V and 5 bases from J, leaving 17 bases between.

This chain uses TRBV24-1 with TRBJ2-7; D may be TRBD2 (6 bases). Trimming removed 4 bases from V and 3 bases from J, with 18 bases in between. CDR1 is KGHDR, CDR2 SFDVKD, per germline. The CDR3 covers 16 residues. As DNA, the CDR3 is TGTGCCACCAGTGACCACGGGGAGTCGGGGGTCTACGAGCAGTACTTC. This gives the protein CATSDHGESGVYEQYF.

The chain employs TRBV2 and TRBJ2-2; TRBD1 matches 7 bases. V trimming: 7 bases; J trimming: 8 bases; junction bases outside the gene matches: 4. The germline V gene has CDR1 SNHLY and CDR2 FYNNEI. The length of the CDR3 is 12 residues. The CDR3 spells CASNEGAGELFF. CDR3 nucleotide sequence: TGTGCCAGCAATGAGGGGGCAGGGGAGCTGTTTTTT.

This chain joins TRBV7-6 and TRBJ1-3; D is unresolved. Germline assignment: CDR1 SGHVS and CDR2 FNYEAQ. V lost 1 base and J 1 base, leaving 14 bases between the germline ends. The CDR3 runs 17 residues. CDR3 in amino acids: CASSLGLAVSSGNTIYF. DNA of the CDR3: TGTGCCAGCAGCTTAGGTTTAGCAGTCTCGTCTGGAAACACCATATATTTT. Filled out from reference TRBV7-6 and TRBJ1-3, the complete variable domain reads GAGVSQSPRYKVTKRGQDVALRCDPISGHVSLYWYRQALGQGPEFLTYFNYEAQQDKSGLPNDRFSAERPEGSISTLTIQRTEQRDSAMYRCASSLGLAVSSGNTIYFGEGSWLTVV.

This clonotype was recorded at least ten times. The V and J genes are TRBV7-2 and TRBJ2-3; 11 nucleotides match TRBD2. This CDR3 region has 18 residues. With V trimmed by 5 bases and J by 4 bases, 14 bases remained unmatched. Germline lookup yields CDR1 SGHTA and CDR2 FQGNSA. Here the CDR3 reads CASSPLLLAGAFADTQYF. CDR3 coding DNA: TGTGCCAGCAGCCCCCTCCTACTAGCGGGAGCCTTCGCAGATACGCAGTATTTT.

This clonotype was counted at least ten times. CDR3 amino acids: CSGTIRETQYF. The CDR3 nucleotides are TGCAGTGGAACCATAAGAGAGACCCAGTACTTC. This rearrangement joins TRBV20-1 to TRBJ2-5, with unresolved D. Looked up from germline, CDR1 is DFQATT and CDR2 is SNEGSKA (reference sequence). V was trimmed by 7 bases and J by 4 bases, leaving 10 bases between them. This CDR3 region has 11 residues.

The table lists this clonotype with many counts. The chain uses TRBV5-1 and TRBJ1-3; D is possibly TRBD1 (6 bases). This CDR3 has 17 amino acids. Germline CDR1 and CDR2: SGHRS and YFSETQ. V was cut by 2 bases and J by 2 bases, with 17 bases left in between. CDR3 coding DNA: TGCGCCAGCAGCTTTCTCTTGTGGGGGCAACCTGGAAACACCATATATTTT. This sequence encodes CASSFLLWGQPGNTIYF.

This clonotype was seen many times. V usage is TRBV29-1 and J usage is TRBJ2-1; 7 bases line up with TRBD2. CDR1 and CDR2 from the germline V gene are SQVTM and ANQGSEA. The CDR3 runs to 14 residues. Losses at the gene ends were 8 bases for V and 6 bases for J; bases not matched to a gene: 13. CDR3 region: CSFTLGSGGNEQFF. CDR3 DNA: TGCAGCTTCACGCTCGGATCGGGAGGCAATGAGCAGTTCTTC.

This clonotype was seen many times. This chain uses TRBV12-3 or TRBV12-4 with TRBJ1-6; D gene uncertain. The CDR3 length is 14 residues. The germline V and J ends were trimmed by 5 bases and 8 bases, with 13 bases remaining between them. The CDR3, as DNA: TGTGCCAGCAGTGAGGACGGGTGGTATTCACCCCTCCACTTT. Its translation is CASSEDGWYSPLHF.

This clonotype was counted ten times or more. The gene calls are TRBV7-2 and TRBJ1-2; 7 bases map to TRBD1. The CDR3 has 13 residues. Trimming removed 5 bases from V and 8 bases from J; junction bases left unmatched: 8. CDR1 is SGHTA, CDR2 FQGNSA, per germline. The CDR3 DNA is TGTGCCAGCAGCCCAGGACAGGTCAGGGGCTACACCTTC. Its translation is CASSPGQVRGYTF.

This rearrangement joins TRBV5-6 to TRBJ1-3; D not certain. The germline V gene has CDR1 SGHDT and CDR2 YYEEEE. This CDR3 contains 16 residues. V gave up 2 bases and J gave up 0 bases, with 12 bases separating them. This CDR3 reads CASSFSTDLSGNTIYF. CDR3 bases: TGTGCCAGCAGCTTCTCGACCGACCTCTCTGGAAACACCATATATTTT.

There are many counts of this clonotype. The chain couples TRBV7-2 to TRBJ2-7; tentative D call: TRBD2 (5 bases). Per the germline V gene, CDR1 is SGHTA and CDR2 is FQGNSA. CDR3 length: 14 residues. The V and J ends lost 3 bases and 2 bases respectively, with 11 bases between them. The CDR3 DNA follows: TGTGCCAGCAGCTTTGATTTCGGGACCTACGAGCAGTACTTC. It codes for CASSFDFGTYEQYF.